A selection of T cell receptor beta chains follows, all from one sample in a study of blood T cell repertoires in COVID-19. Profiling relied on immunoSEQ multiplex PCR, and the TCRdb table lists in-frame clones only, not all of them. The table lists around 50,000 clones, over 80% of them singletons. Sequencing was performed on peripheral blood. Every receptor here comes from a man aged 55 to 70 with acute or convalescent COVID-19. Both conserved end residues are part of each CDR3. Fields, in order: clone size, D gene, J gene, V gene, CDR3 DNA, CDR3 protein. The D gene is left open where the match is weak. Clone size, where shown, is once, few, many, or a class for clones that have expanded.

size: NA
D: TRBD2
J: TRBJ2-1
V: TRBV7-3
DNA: TGTGCCAGCAGTCCCATCCCCTCTAGCGGGACATACAATGAGCAGTTCTTC
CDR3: CASSPIPSSGTYNEQFF

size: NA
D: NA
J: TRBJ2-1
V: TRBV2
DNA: TGTGCCAGCATGGTAAACCCCCTGAGGAATGAGCAGTTCTTC
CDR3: CASMVNPLRNEQFF

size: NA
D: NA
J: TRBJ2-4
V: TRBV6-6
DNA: TGTGCCAGTGAGGACAGAGCCAAAAACATTCAGTACTTC
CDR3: CASEDRAKNIQYF

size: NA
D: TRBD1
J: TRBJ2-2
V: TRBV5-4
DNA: TGTGCCAGCAGAAGGGACAGAGGGGAACCCGGGGAGCTGTTTTTT
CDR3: CASRRDRGEPGELFF

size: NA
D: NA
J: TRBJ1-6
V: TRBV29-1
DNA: TGCAGCGTTGAAGAGACAACGGGGTCACCCCTCCACTTT
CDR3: CSVEETTGSPLHF

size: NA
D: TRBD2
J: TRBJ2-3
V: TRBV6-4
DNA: TGTGCCAGCTCGCGGGAGAGGGTGGATACGCAGTATTTT
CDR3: CASSRERVDTQYF

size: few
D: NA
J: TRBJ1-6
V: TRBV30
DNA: TGTGCCTGGAGTGTACTTCAGGGGAGCTCCTATAATTCACCCCTCCACTTT
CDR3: CAWSVLQGSSYNSPLHF

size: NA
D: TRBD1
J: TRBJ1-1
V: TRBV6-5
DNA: TGTGCCAGCACCACCGGGACAGCAAACACTGAAGCTTTCTTT
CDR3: CASTTGTANTEAFF

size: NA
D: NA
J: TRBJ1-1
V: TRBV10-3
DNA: TGTGCCATCAGTGATCCGTCCCCAAGGGGGAACACTGAAGCTTTCTTT
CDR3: CAISDPSPRGNTEAFF

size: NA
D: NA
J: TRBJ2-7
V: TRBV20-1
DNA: TGCAGTGCTAGTTCAGGTTCCTCCTACGAGCAGTACTTC
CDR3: CSASSGSSYEQYF

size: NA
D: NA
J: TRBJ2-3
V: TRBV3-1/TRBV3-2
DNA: TGTGCCAGCAGCCTACAGGGGGGAGGGCCCATAGATACGCAGTATTTT
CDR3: CASSLQGGGPIDTQYF

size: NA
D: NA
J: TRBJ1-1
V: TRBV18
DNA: TGTGCCAGCTCACCACCTACCGGGGGCACTGAAGCTTTCTTT
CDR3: CASSPPTGGTEAFF

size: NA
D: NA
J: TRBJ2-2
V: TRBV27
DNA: TGTGCCAGCAGTTTCAGCAGGGGAGCTCTAAGCACCGGGGAGCTGTTTTTT
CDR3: CASSFSRGALSTGELFF

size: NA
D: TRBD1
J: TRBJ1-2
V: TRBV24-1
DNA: TGTGCCACCAGTGATTTGCACCCCGACAGGGTTGTTAACTATGGCTACACCTTC
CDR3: CATSDLHPDRVVNYGYTF

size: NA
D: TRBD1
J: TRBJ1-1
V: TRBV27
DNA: TGTGCCAGCAGATTGACAGGGGTTGTCACTGAAGCTTTCTTT
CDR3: CASRLTGVVTEAFF

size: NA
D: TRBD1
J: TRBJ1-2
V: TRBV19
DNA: TGTGCCAGTAGTATTCCGGGACAGGGCTATGGCTACACCTTC
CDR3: CASSIPGQGYGYTF

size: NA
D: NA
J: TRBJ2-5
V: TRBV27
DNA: TGTGCCAGCAGTATTAACAGGGATCGAGAGACCCAGTACTTC
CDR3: CASSINRDRETQYF

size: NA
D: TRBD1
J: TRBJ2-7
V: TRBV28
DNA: TGTGCCAGCAGTTTACTCGGGACAGGGGCTGGTAGGGGGAACCACGAGCAGTACTTC
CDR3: CASSLLGTGAGRGNHEQYF

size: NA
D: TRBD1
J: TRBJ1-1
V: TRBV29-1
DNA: TGCAGCGACCCTCAGGGGGCAATCATGAACACTGAAGCTTTCTTT
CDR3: CSDPQGAIMNTEAFF

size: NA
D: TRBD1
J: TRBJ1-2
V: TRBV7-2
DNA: TGTGCCAGCAGACCGGACAGGGGGAATATCTATGGCTACACCTTC
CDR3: CASRPDRGNIYGYTF

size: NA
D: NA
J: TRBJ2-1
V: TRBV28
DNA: TGTGCCAGCAGTTTGGGGGCAGGGTTTGAAAATGAGCAGTTCTTC
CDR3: CASSLGAGFENEQFF

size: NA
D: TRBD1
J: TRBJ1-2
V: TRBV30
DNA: TGTGCCTGGACTGTACACAGGGGTACGGTCTACACCTTC
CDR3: CAWTVHRGTVYTF

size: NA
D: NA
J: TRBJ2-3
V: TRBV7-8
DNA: TGTGCCAGCAGCCTCCGTCCGGGATCAGCCACAGATACGCAGTATTTT
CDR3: CASSLRPGSATDTQYF

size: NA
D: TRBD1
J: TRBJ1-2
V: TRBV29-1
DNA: TGCAGCTTTAGTACAGGGGGCGGGTATGGCTACACCTTC
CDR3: CSFSTGGGYGYTF

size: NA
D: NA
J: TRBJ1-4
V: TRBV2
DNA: TGTGCCAGCAGTGAGATCCGGGAGGGAGAAAAACTGTTTTTT
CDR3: CASSEIREGEKLFF

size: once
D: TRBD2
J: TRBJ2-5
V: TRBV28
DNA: TGTGCCAGCAGTTCCCGACTAGCGGTGTACCAAGAGACCCAGTACTTC
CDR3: CASSSRLAVYQETQYF